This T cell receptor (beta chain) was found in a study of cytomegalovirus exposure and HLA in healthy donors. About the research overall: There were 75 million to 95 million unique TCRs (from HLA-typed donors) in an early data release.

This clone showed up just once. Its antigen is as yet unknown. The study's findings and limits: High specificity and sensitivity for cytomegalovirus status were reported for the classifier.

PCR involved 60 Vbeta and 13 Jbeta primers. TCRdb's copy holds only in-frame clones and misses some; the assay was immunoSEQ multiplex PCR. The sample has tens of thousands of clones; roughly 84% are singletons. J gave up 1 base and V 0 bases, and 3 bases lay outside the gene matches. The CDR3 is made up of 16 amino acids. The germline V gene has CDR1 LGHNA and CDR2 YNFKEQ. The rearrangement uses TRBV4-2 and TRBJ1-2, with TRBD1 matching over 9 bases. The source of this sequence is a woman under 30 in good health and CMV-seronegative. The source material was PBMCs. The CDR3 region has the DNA TGTGCCAGCAGCCAAGACTGGGACAGGGTTAACTATGGCTACACCTTC. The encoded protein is CASSQDWDRVNYGYTF.